This entry lists 31 T cell receptor beta chains sequenced from one sample in a study of identifying expanded T cells in peripheral blood. Using immunoSEQ multiplex PCR, the repertoire was profiled, and TCRdb retains in-frame clones only, with some absent. The profile covers about 53,000 clones, with approximately 82% appearing a single time and approximately 17% taken by the ten largest. Source material: blood. The source of these receptors is a person aged 18 to 70 in good health.

The chain uses TRBV29-1 and TRBJ2-5; D gene unclear. This CDR3 has 14 residues. Germline V lookup: CDR1 SQVTM, CDR2 ANQGSEA. Trimming shortened V by 3 bases and J by 5 bases, and 16 bases separated the two germline ends. CDR3 in DNA: TGCAGCGTTGATTTATGGGGTTCTAGGGAGACCCAGTACTTC. It translates to CSVDLWGSRETQYF. Filled out from reference TRBV29-1 and TRBJ2-5, the complete variable domain reads SAVISQKPSRDICQRGTSLTIQCQVDSQVTMMFWYRQQPGQSLTLIATANQGSEATYESGFVIDKFPISRPNLTFSTLTVSNMSPEDSSIYLCSVDLWGSRETQYFGPGTRLLVL.

The V call is TRBV6-1, the J call TRBJ1-6; the D gene is possibly TRBD1 (5 bases). CDR3 size: 13 residues. V shed 8 bases and J shed 7 bases, with 12 bases lying between them. CDR1 and CDR2 (germline): MNHNS, SASEGT. CDR3 in amino acids: CASAGLDNSPLHF. CDR3 DNA sequence: TGTGCCAGCGCAGGGTTGGACAATTCACCCCTCCACTTT.

The V and J genes are TRBV10-3 and TRBJ2-2; 10 nucleotides align to TRBD2. CDR3 size: 19 residues. Germline assignment: CDR1 ENHRY and CDR2 SYGVKD. After removal of 0 bases from V and 5 bases from J, the junction contained 12 bases not matched to a gene. CDR3 residues: CAISESTRGGLARTGELFF. The CDR3 DNA reads as TGTGCCATCAGTGAGTCGACTCGAGGGGGACTAGCGAGAACCGGGGAGCTGTTTTTT.

J is TRBJ1-5 and V is TRBV30; D is unclear. V was shortened by 5 bases and J by 4 bases, with 9 bases between the two germline ends. This CDR3 comprises 12 residues. CDR1 is GTSNPN, CDR2 SVGIG, per germline (reference sequence). The CDR3 protein is CAWGVKNQPQHF. For the CDR3, the DNA is TGTGCCTGGGGGGTAAAGAATCAGCCCCAGCATTTT.

The chain links TRBV6-1 to TRBJ2-3, with 9 bases matching TRBD2. The germline V gene has CDR1 MNHNS and CDR2 SASEGT. The ends lost 4 bases at V and 8 bases at J; junction bases unmatched: 7. This CDR3 has 14 residues. CDR3 DNA sequence: TGTGCCAGCAGTGCTCGGACTAGCGAAACTACGCAGTATTTT. This codes for CASSARTSETTQYF.

The gene calls are TRBV28 and TRBJ2-5; 7 positions match TRBD1. Per germline, CDR1 MDHEN and CDR2 SYDVKM. This CDR3 has 14 amino acids. The V and J ends lost 9 bases and 7 bases, in that order; junction bases with no gene match: 14. CDR3 protein: CASNQMVGGLTQYF. The CDR3 DNA reads TGTGCCAGTAACCAAATGGTAGGGGGCCTGACCCAGTACTTC.

The chain recombines TRBV29-1 with TRBJ2-1; 11 positions agree with TRBD2. The CDR3 is 16 residues long. Germline CDR1 SQVTM, CDR2 ANQGSEA. After removal of 0 bases from V and 8 bases from J, the junction contained 9 bases not matched to a gene. The CDR3, as DNA: TGCAGCGTTGAAGACCCAACTAGCGGGAGAATCGATGAGCAGTTCTTC. This sequence encodes CSVEDPTSGRIDEQFF.

The chain joins TRBV6-1 to TRBJ2-5; 7 bases match TRBD1. J was trimmed by 3 bases and V by 6 bases; bases with no gene match: 4. Germline assignment: CDR1 MNHNS and CDR2 SASEGT. This CDR3 is 13 amino acids long. The CDR3 region is CASRDQGEETQYF. The CDR3 DNA reads TGTGCCAGCAGAGACCAGGGGGAAGAGACCCAGTACTTC.

V and J are TRBV2 and TRBJ2-6; TRBD2 aligns across 10 bases. CDR3 length: 18 amino acids. Trimming cost V 2 bases and J 3 bases; bases outside gene matches: 7. From germline, CDR1 is SNHLY and CDR2 FYNNEI. CDR3 nucleotides: TGTGCCAGCAGTGAAAGAGCGCTAGCGGGAGTTGGGGCCAACGTCCTGACTTTC. Its translation is CASSERALAGVGANVLTF.

The CDR3 sequence is CASRDGGSGANVLTF. The DNA for the CDR3 is TGTGCCAGCAGGGACGGCGGGTCTGGGGCCAACGTCCTGACTTTC. V and J are TRBV6-1 and TRBJ2-6; a possible D gene is TRBD2 (5 bases). Germline CDR1 reads MNHNS; CDR2 reads SASEGT. This CDR3 spans 15 amino acids. Trimming took off 6 bases at V and 1 base at J, with 10 bases between the two ends.

This clone was seen a single time. Written as DNA, the CDR3 is TGTGCCAGCAGCTTAGCCCAGGGAGGGGAGACCCAGTACTTC. This encodes CASSLAQGGETQYF. This sequence joins TRBV7-9 and TRBJ2-5; the match to TRBD2 covers 7 bases. Germline V lookup: CDR1 SEHNR, CDR2 FQNEAQ (reference sequence). The CDR3 length is 14 residues. The ends lost 0 bases at V and 5 bases at J; junction bases unmatched: 3.

The chain employs TRBV7-9 and TRBJ1-2; D is undetermined. In germline, CDR1 is SEHNR, CDR2 FQNEAQ (reference sequence). Between the trimmed V and J ends, which lost 1 base and 8 bases, there was a span of 20 bases. CDR3 size: 16 residues. Here the CDR3 DNA reads TGTGCCAGCAGCTTAGTGCTATTACACCCCGGCGAGGGCTACACCTTC. Encoded protein: CASSLVLLHPGEGYTF.

The V gene is TRBV27, the J gene TRBJ2-7; the D gene is possibly TRBD2 (6 bases). Germline CDR1 MNHEY, CDR2 SMNVEV (reference sequence). The V gene lost 0 bases and the J gene lost 3 bases, with 9 bases spanning the gap. The CDR3 spans 14 residues. For the CDR3, the DNA is TGTGCCAGCAGTTTATCGGGAGGCAACTACGAGCAGTACTTC. As protein: CASSLSGGNYEQYF.

The chain carries TRBV18 and TRBJ2-7, with TRBD1 matching over 7 bases. Per the germline V gene, CDR1 is KGHSH and CDR2 is LQKENI. With 2 bases clipped from V and 6 bases from J, the junction kept 1 base outside the gene matches. The CDR3 runs to 12 residues. DNA for the CDR3: TGTGCCAGCTCACCAGACAGGGCCGAGCAGTACTTC. Translation: CASSPDRAEQYF.

This clone was observed once. The chain recombines TRBV25-1 with TRBJ2-1, with 10 bases that match TRBD1. The CDR3 extends over 16 amino acids. The junction had 8 bases not matched to a gene; V was cut back by 1 base and J by 8 bases. Germline CDR1 reads MGHDK; CDR2 reads SYGVNS. CDR3 in DNA: TGTGCCAGCAGTGAATTAAGGACAGGGGGTGCCCATGAGCAGTTCTTC. Its translation: CASSELRTGGAHEQFF.

The rearrangement joins TRBV7-9 to TRBJ2-5; D assignment may be TRBD1 or TRBD2 (6 bases each). This CDR3 has 17 residues. The germline V gene encodes CDR1 SEHNR and CDR2 FQNEAQ (reference sequence). The V gene lost 4 bases and the J gene lost 5 bases, with 23 bases spanning the gap. The CDR3 DNA sequence: TGTGCCAGCAGCTCGCCGCACAGGGAGGTTTATTCGGAGACCCAGTACTTC. This sequence encodes CASSSPHREVYSETQYF.

The chain joins TRBV6-5 to TRBJ2-7; tentatively, D is TRBD1 (5 bases). Germline CDR1 and CDR2: MNHEY and SVGAGI. The CDR3 length is 13 residues. Trimming removed 2 bases from V and 12 bases from J, with 17 bases in between. The CDR3 is CASSYLGAPESYF. CDR3 DNA sequence: TGTGCCAGCAGTTACCTAGGGGCCCCAGAGTCGTACTTC.

The CDR3 nucleotides are TGTGCCAGCAGAACTCACGATAATTCACCCCTCCACTTT. It translates to CASRTHDNSPLHF. The rearrangement links TRBV6-1 to TRBJ1-6; D not certain. CDR1 MNHNS and CDR2 SASEGT come from the germline V gene. The CDR3 loop spans 13 amino acids. V was clipped by 6 bases and J by 5 bases, with 8 bases between them.

The chain joins TRBV5-1 to TRBJ2-2, with 7 bases aligning to TRBD1. The CDR3 extends over 14 amino acids. With V trimmed by 5 bases and J by 4 bases, 5 bases remained unmatched. The germline V gene encodes CDR1 SGHRS and CDR2 YFSETQ. CDR3 coding DNA: TGCGCCAGCAGAGGGACAGCCCTCACCGGGGAGCTGTTTTTT. Translated, it gives CASRGTALTGELFF.

The V gene is TRBV5-4, the J gene TRBJ1-1; TRBD1 is a possible D gene (5 bases). Germline lookup yields CDR1 SGHNT and CDR2 YYREEE (reference sequence). This CDR3 comprises 13 residues. Trimming took 4 bases from V and 4 from J, leaving 11 bases between them. CDR3 in DNA: TGTGCCAGCAGCCTTAGTAGGGGCACTGAAGCTTTCTTT. Amino acid sequence: CASSLSRGTEAFF.

The V call is TRBV19, the J call TRBJ1-2; D is uncertain. Germline V gene data show CDR1 as LNHDA and CDR2 as SQIVND (reference sequence). V lost 3 bases to trimming and J lost 7 bases, with 9 bases between them. There are 12 residues in the CDR3. Here the CDR3 reads CASSIDLFGYTF. CDR3 sequence (DNA): TGTGCCAGTAGTATCGATTTATTTGGCTACACCTTC.

The rearrangement links TRBV5-1 to TRBJ2-7; TRBD2 might be the D (6 bases). CDR1 is SGHRS, CDR2 YFSETQ, per germline. There are 15 residues in the CDR3. V lost 0 bases, J lost 4 bases, and 14 bases lay in between. The DNA of the CDR3 is TGCGCCAGCAGCTTGGTTCCGGGAGCAGCATACGAGCAGTACTTC. It yields the protein CASSLVPGAAYEQYF.

The chain combines TRBV5-6 with TRBJ1-5; D unresolved. The germline V gene encodes CDR1 SGHDT and CDR2 YYEEEE. V was shortened by 3 bases and J by 4 bases, with 11 bases between the two germline ends. The CDR3 extends over 14 amino acids. In DNA, the CDR3 is TGTGCCAGCAGCTCCCGGCGTTTTAATCAGCCCCAGCATTTT. It specifies CASSSRRFNQPQHF.

V is TRBV29-1 and J is TRBJ2-3; D unclear. Deletions cut 7 bases from V and 4 bases from J, with 12 bases between. Germline V gene data show CDR1 as SQVTM and CDR2 as ANQGSEA. The CDR3 covers 12 residues. CDR3 sequence (DNA): TGCAGCGCCCATATTTCGCCAGATACGCAGTATTTT. Residues: CSAHISPDTQYF.

This clone was detected once. Other DNA sequences of this sample code for an identical CDR3. The rearrangement links TRBV7-9 to TRBJ1-1, with D uncertain. Germline lookup yields CDR1 SEHNR and CDR2 FQNEAQ (reference sequence). V lost 8 bases, J lost 4 bases, and 11 bases lay in between. The CDR3 runs to 12 residues. This CDR3 is CASGESSTEAFF. The CDR3 region has the DNA TGTGCCAGCGGTGAAAGCAGCACTGAAGCTTTCTTT.

V usage is TRBV6-6 and J usage is TRBJ1-2, with D possibly being TRBD1 (5 bases). CDR1 is MNHNY and CDR2 is SVGAGI in the germline V gene (reference sequence). CDR3 length: 13 amino acids. Trimming shortened V by 6 bases and J by 8 bases, and 16 bases separated the two germline ends. CDR3 residues: CASSSDTTGGYTF. The CDR3 nucleotides read TGTGCCAGCAGCTCGGACACTACCGGAGGCTACACCTTC.

The chain combines TRBV7-6 with TRBJ2-7; 10 nucleotides align to TRBD2. The V segment lost 5 bases and the J segment 2 bases; nucleotides outside the gene matches: 6. Germline-derived CDR1 and CDR2 are SGHVS and FNYEAQ. The CDR3 is 15 residues long. For the CDR3, the DNA is TGTGCCAGCAGCCATAGCGGGAGGTTCACCTACGAGCAGTACTTC. Its translation: CASSHSGRFTYEQYF.

The rearrangement links TRBV11-2 to TRBJ2-2; 14 bases agree with TRBD2. The germline gives CDR1 SGHAT, CDR2 FQNNGV. The CDR3 is 18 residues long. The J segment lost 3 bases and the V segment lost 1 base, leaving 4 bases of the junction unmatched. The DNA of the CDR3 is TGTGCCAGCAGCTTAGTCCGGGGACTAGCGGGGGACACCGGGGAGCTGTTTTTT. Translation gives CASSLVRGLAGDTGELFF.

The chain links TRBV7-9 to TRBJ1-6, with D unresolved. The CDR3 has 15 residues. Trimming cost V 1 base and J 7 bases, with 11 bases left between them. Per the germline V gene, CDR1 is SEHNR and CDR2 is FQNEAQ (reference sequence). The DNA of the CDR3 is TGTGCCAGCAGCTTAGGTAAGTTGGGAAATTCACCCCTCCACTTT. Translation: CASSLGKLGNSPLHF.

The chain uses TRBV30 and TRBJ1-5; D uncertain. The CDR3 loop spans 11 amino acids. Germline CDR1 and CDR2: GTSNPN and SVGIG (reference sequence). Trimming pared 2 bases from V and 9 bases from J, leaving 8 bases between. CDR3 DNA sequence: TGTGCCTGGAGTTTGGGAGGGCCCCAGCATTTT. This codes for CAWSLGGPQHF.

V gene TRBV10-2 combines with J gene TRBJ1-1, with D possibly matching TRBD1 (5 bases). CDR3 size: 13 residues. Trimming shortened V by 6 bases and J by 4 bases, and 12 bases separated the two germline ends. The germline gives CDR1 WSHSY, CDR2 SAAADI. CDR3 amino acids: CASSFGTPTEAFF. The CDR3 DNA is TGCGCCAGCAGCTTCGGGACGCCCACTGAAGCTTTCTTT.